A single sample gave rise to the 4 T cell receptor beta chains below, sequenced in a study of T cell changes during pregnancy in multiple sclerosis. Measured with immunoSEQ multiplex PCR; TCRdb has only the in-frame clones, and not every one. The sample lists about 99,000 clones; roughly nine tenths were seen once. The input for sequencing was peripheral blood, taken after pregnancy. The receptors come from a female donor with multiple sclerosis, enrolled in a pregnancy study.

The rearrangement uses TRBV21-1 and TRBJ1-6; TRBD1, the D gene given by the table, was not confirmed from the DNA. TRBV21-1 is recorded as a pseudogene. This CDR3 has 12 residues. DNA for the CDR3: TGTGCCAGCAGCCACTATAATTCACCCCTCCACTTT. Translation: CASSHYNSPLHF.

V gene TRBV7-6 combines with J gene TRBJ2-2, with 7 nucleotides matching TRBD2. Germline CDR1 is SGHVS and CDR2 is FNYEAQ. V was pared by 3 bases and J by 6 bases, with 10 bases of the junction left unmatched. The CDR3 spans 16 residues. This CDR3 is CASSLGGGGTAGELFF. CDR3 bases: TGTGCCAGCAGCTTGGGTGGCGGGGGAACGGCCGGGGAGCTGTTTTTT.

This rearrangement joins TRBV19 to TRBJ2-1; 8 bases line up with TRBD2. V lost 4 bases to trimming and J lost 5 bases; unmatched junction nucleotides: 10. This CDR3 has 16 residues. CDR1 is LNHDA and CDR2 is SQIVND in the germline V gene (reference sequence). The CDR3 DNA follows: TGTGCCAGTAGTAGGAGCGGGGGAAATCCCCACAATGAGCAGTTCTTC. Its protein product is CASSRSGGNPHNEQFF.

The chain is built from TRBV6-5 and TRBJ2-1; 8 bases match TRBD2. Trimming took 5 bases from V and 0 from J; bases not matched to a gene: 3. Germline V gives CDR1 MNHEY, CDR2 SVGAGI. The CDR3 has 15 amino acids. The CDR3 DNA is TGTGCCAGCAGTCGACTAGCGACCTCCTACAATGAGCAGTTCTTC. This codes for CASSRLATSYNEQFF.